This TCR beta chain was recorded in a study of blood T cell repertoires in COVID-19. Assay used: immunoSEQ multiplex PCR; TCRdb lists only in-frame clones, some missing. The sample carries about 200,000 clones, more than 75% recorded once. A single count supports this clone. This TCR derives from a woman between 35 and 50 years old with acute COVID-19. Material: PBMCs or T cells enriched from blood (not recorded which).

CDR3 sequence: CASGTSGGSTGELFF. CDR3 coding DNA: TGTGCCTCCGGGACTAGCGGGGGAAGCACCGGGGAGCTGTTTTTT. The chain joins TRBV19 to TRBJ2-2; 14 bases align to TRBD2. Germline CDR1 is LNHDA and CDR2 is SQIVND (reference sequence). The CDR3 is made up of 15 amino acids. V gave up 11 bases and J gave up 4 bases; unmatched junction bases: 6.